This entry concerns a single T cell receptor beta chain. Donors likely had unrecorded immune exposures despite being nominally healthy when sampled. The entry originates in a study of cytomegalovirus exposure and HLA in healthy donors. The PCR contained 60 Vbeta and 13 Jbeta primers. Assay used: immunoSEQ multiplex PCR; TCRdb lists only in-frame clones, some missing. Of roughly 120,000 clones in the sample, 77% were seen once. The specimen was PBMCs. This receptor was taken from a human donor in good health.

CDR3 residues: CASSERLAAITYEQYF. The CDR3 DNA is TGTGCCAGCAGTGAGAGACTAGCCGCAATAACTTACGAGCAGTACTTC. V is TRBV2 and J is TRBJ2-7; 7 nucleotides agree with TRBD2. Germline V lookup: CDR1 SNHLY, CDR2 FYNNEI. The CDR3 is 16 amino acids. Unmatched junction bases numbered 12, after V lost 3 bases and J lost 4 bases.